A single sample gave rise to the 18 T cell receptor beta chains below, sequenced in a study of blood T cells in healthy people across ages. Using a J-beta primer mix together with a sample-barcoded 5' primer, a second PCR was run for roughly 6 to 11 cycles. Using its own MiXCR run on the 5' RACE reads, TCRdb lists one record per CDR3 protein. The sample holds approximately 600,000 distinct CDR3 sequences; roughly 53% are singletons and the top ten take 30% to 45%. Sample: blood. Receptors were obtained from a man aged 60-69 years in good health.

This chain connects TRBV12-3 or TRBV12-4 to TRBJ2-7; 7 bases fit TRBD2. CDR3 size: 13 residues. J lost 7 bases, V lost 8 bases, and 11 bases had no gene match. CDR3 DNA sequence: TGTGCCAGCCTTATGGGGGGGGTGGGGGAGCAGTACTTC. Protein product: CASLMGGVGEQYF.

In nucleotides, the CDR3 is TGTGCCAGCACAAGAGGACAGCACCAAGAGACCCAGTACTTC. This gives the protein CASTRGQHQETQYF. The V call is TRBV3-1, the J call TRBJ2-5, with D tentatively TRBD1 (6 bases). CDR1 and CDR2 from the germline V gene are LGHDT and YNNKEL (reference sequence). V was clipped by 7 bases and J by 0 bases, with 12 bases between them. The CDR3 totals 14 residues.

The sample holds a few counts of this clonotype. The chain is built from TRBV6-5 and TRBJ2-5; TRBD2 matches 11 bases. Germline V gives CDR1 MNHEY, CDR2 SVGAGI. The CDR3 contains 22 residues. V lost 2 bases and J lost 3; bases outside the gene matches: 23. CDR3 residues: CASSYRTLRPSGGPRFKETQYF. Written as DNA, the CDR3 is TGTGCCAGCAGTTACCGCACTCTCCGGCCTAGCGGGGGGCCGCGGTTCAAAGAGACCCAGTACTTC.

The chain links TRBV3-1 to TRBJ1-1; 7 bases are shared with TRBD1. V trimming: 5 bases; J trimming: 2 bases; junction bases outside the gene matches: 11. Germline CDR1 and CDR2: LGHDT and YNNKEL (reference sequence). The CDR3 is 16 amino acids. The CDR3 spells CASSFRQGRGNTEAFF. The CDR3, as DNA: TGTGCCAGCAGCTTCCGACAGGGCCGGGGAAACACTGAAGCTTTCTTT.

This chain connects TRBV10-3 to TRBJ1-2; no firm D call. The ends were cut back, 4 bases at V and 6 bases at J, with 9 bases in the middle. The CDR3 is made up of 12 amino acids. Germline V gene sequence: CDR1 ENHRY, CDR2 SYGVKD. CDR3 residues: CAISGGDHGYTF. The CDR3 bases are TGTGCCATCAGTGGAGGAGATCATGGCTACACCTTC.

This clonotype was seen a handful of times. This chain uses TRBV6-5 with TRBJ2-4, with D perhaps assigned TRBD1 or TRBD2 (5 bases each). CDR1 is MNHEY, CDR2 SVGAGI, per germline. V shed 6 bases and J shed 5 bases, with 11 bases lying between them. The CDR3 contains 13 residues. CDR3 residues: CASRVMGENIQYF. The CDR3 region has the DNA TGTGCCAGCAGGGTGATGGGGGAAAACATTCAGTACTTC.

This clonotype was counted at least ten times. The CDR3 sequence is CASSLEGQGLDEQFF. As DNA, the CDR3 is TGCGCCAGCAGCTTGGAGGGACAGGGCTTGGATGAGCAGTTCTTC. The rearrangement links TRBV5-1 to TRBJ2-1, with 9 nucleotides matching TRBD1. The CDR3 runs to 15 residues. V lost 0 bases to trimming and J lost 8 bases; unmatched junction nucleotides: 6. Per germline, CDR1 SGHRS and CDR2 YFSETQ. Full variable domain (remainder filled in from reference TRBV5-1 and TRBJ2-1): KAGVTQTPRYLIKTRGQQVTLSCSPISGHRSVSWYQQTPGQGLQFLFEYFSETQRNKGNFPGRFSGRQFSNSRSEMNVSTLELGDSALYLCASSLEGQGLDEQFFGPGTRLTVL.

The chain links TRBV9 to TRBJ1-1; the D is unclear. This CDR3 is built from 14 residues. Per germline, CDR1 SGDLS and CDR2 YYNGEE. The V gene lost 5 bases and the J gene lost 4 bases, with 15 bases spanning the gap. For the CDR3, the DNA is TGTGCCAGCAGTCGTGTAGGTCCGCGCACTGAAGCTTTCTTT. Its translation is CASSRVGPRTEAFF.

The chain carries TRBV29-1 and TRBJ2-1, with 9 nucleotides matching TRBD2. Germline V CDR1 and CDR2: SQVTM, ANQGSEA. The CDR3 loop spans 15 amino acids. V lost 7 bases to trimming and J lost 13 bases; unmatched junction nucleotides: 20. The CDR3 DNA reads as TGCAGCGGGCTCACTATAGCGGGAGAACCCCTTGGACAGTTCTTC. It specifies CSGLTIAGEPLGQFF.

The rearrangement uses TRBV7-8 and TRBJ1-5; D is ambiguous. Germline V gene lookup returns CDR1 SGHVS and CDR2 FQNEAQ. V lost 4 bases and J lost 7, with 11 bases in between. The CDR3 contains 13 residues. CDR3 sequence reads: CASSSDLLQPQHF. The CDR3 coding sequence is TGTGCCAGCAGCTCCGACCTCTTACAGCCCCAGCATTTT. The whole variable domain, filled in from reference TRBV7-8 and TRBJ1-5, reads GAGVSQSPRYKVAKRGQDVALRCDPISGHVSLFWYQQALGQGPEFLTYFQNEAQLDKSGLPSDRFFAERPEGSVSTLKIQRTQQEDSAVYLCASSSDLLQPQHFGDGTRLSIL.

V is TRBV19 and J is TRBJ2-7; tentatively, D is TRBD2 (5 bases). This CDR3 comprises 15 residues. Trimming pared 5 bases from V and 5 bases from J, leaving 19 bases between. Per germline, CDR1 LNHDA and CDR2 SQIVND (reference sequence). The CDR3 coding sequence is TGTGCCAGTAGTCCGGACGGTTCAGGAGGTAACGAGCAGTACTTC. Translation: CASSPDGSGGNEQYF.

As regards this clonotype: A much larger clone differs from this one at a single base, so this may be a read error. V usage is TRBV29-1 and J usage is TRBJ2-7; D may match TRBD1 or TRBD2 (5 bases each). This CDR3 region has 15 residues. CDR1 and CDR2 (germline): SQVTM, ANQGSEA. Here the CDR3 reads CGVEGFDSGDYEQYF. As DNA, the CDR3 is TGCGGCGTTGAAGGTTTTGACAGCGGCGACTACGAGCAGTACTTC.

This clonotype was recorded a few times. The chain combines TRBV15 with TRBJ2-1; D not certain. Germline lookup yields CDR1 LNHNV and CDR2 YYDKDF (reference sequence). Between the trimmed V and J ends, which lost 4 bases and 2 bases, there was a span of 12 bases. This CDR3 is 15 amino acids long. The CDR3 DNA reads as TGTGCCACCAGCACCCATGGGGATACCTACAATGAGCAGTTCTTC. This gives the protein CATSTHGDTYNEQFF. The whole variable domain, remainder taken from reference TRBV15 and TRBJ2-1, is DAMVIQNPRYQVTQFGKPVTLSCSQTLNHNVMYWYQQKSSQAPKLLFHYYDKDFNNEADTPDNFQSRRPNTSFCFLDIRSPGLGDTAMYLCATSTHGDTYNEQFFGPGTRLTVL.

The chain recombines TRBV27 with TRBJ2-2; 7 bases are shared with TRBD2. CDR1 MNHEY and CDR2 SMNVEV come from the germline V gene (reference sequence). The trim removed 6 bases at V and 5 bases at J, leaving 15 bases unmatched. The CDR3 loop spans 17 amino acids. The CDR3 reads CASSLRPGLQSTGELFF. The CDR3 coding sequence is TGTGCCAGCAGCCTCCGACCGGGACTACAATCTACCGGGGAGCTGTTTTTT.

The chain has TRBV20-1 and TRBJ2-1; no firm D call. V shed 6 bases and J shed 8 bases, with 20 bases lying between them. Germline V CDR1 and CDR2: DFQATT, SNEGSKA (reference sequence). CDR3 size: 14 residues. CDR3 sequence reads: CSALKGSESDEQFF. As DNA, the CDR3 is TGCAGTGCCTTGAAGGGTTCAGAGTCAGATGAGCAGTTCTTC.

The genes are TRBV7-9 and TRBJ1-3, with D tentatively TRBD1 (6 bases). The CDR3 extends over 14 amino acids. Germline-derived CDR1 and CDR2 are SEHNR and FQNEAQ (reference sequence). V was pared by 5 bases and J by 8 bases, with 16 bases between. In DNA, the CDR3 is TGTGCCAGCAGCCCGATACAGGGTCGGGACACCATATATTTT. Its protein product is CASSPIQGRDTIYF.

This chain links TRBV4-1 with TRBJ2-6, with a weak D call TRBD1 (6 bases). This CDR3 is built from 19 residues. Trimming cost V 1 base and J 1 base, with 17 bases left between them. The germline CDR1 and CDR2 sequences are MGHRA and YSYEKL. CDR3 protein: CASSQGGAGEWSGANVLTF. The CDR3 DNA is TGCGCCAGCAGCCAAGGGGGTGCAGGGGAATGGTCTGGGGCCAACGTCCTGACTTTC.

This clonotype was seen only once. The rearrangement joins TRBV20-1 to TRBJ2-5; TRBD2 matches at 10 bases. Germline trimming cut 2 bases from V and 2 bases from J; bases unmatched to any gene: 2. CDR3 length: 14 residues. CDR1 DFQATT and CDR2 SNEGSKA come from the germline V gene (reference sequence). The CDR3 bases are TGCAGTGCTAGATCAGCGGGGGGGCAAGAGACCCAGTACTTC. This sequence encodes CSARSAGGQETQYF.